Shown below are 16 T cell receptor beta chains from a single sample sequenced in a study of OX40 agonist ivuxolimab in advanced cancers. The table came from immunoSEQ multiplex PCR; TCRdb's copy has only in-frame clones and leaves some out. This table has under 20,000 clones, roughly 78% appearing once. Sequences were derived from CD4+ or CD8+ T cells sorted from blood, sampled in a trial of the OX40 agonist ivuxolimab. These receptors were obtained from an adult with an advanced solid tumor such as melanoma, head and neck, liver or kidney cancer.

V is TRBV7-9 and J is TRBJ2-7, with 8 bases aligning to TRBD1. Germline assignment: CDR1 SEHNR and CDR2 FQNEAQ (reference sequence). The CDR3 has 15 residues. After removal of 2 bases from V and 3 bases from J, the junction contained 6 bases not matched to a gene. For the CDR3, the DNA is TGTGCCAGCAGCTTACCCTCCGGACAGGGCTACGAGCAGTACTTC. This translates into CASSLPSGQGYEQYF.

In nucleotides, the CDR3 is TGTGCCAGCAGTTTATCCTGGGAGTTCTTCTATGGCTACACCTTC. This encodes CASSLSWEFFYGYTF. This sequence joins TRBV27 and TRBJ1-2; the D is unclear. CDR1 is MNHEY and CDR2 is SMNVEV in the germline V gene (reference sequence). The CDR3 has 15 residues. The ends were cut back, 0 bases at V and 4 bases at J, with 12 bases in the middle.

The gene calls are TRBV6-5 and TRBJ2-7, with TRBD1 matching over 9 bases. The CDR3 runs 14 residues. V was pared by 2 bases and J by 4 bases, with 3 bases of the junction left unmatched. The germline V gene has CDR1 MNHEY and CDR2 SVGAGI. CDR3: CASSYGGQGYEQYF. CDR3 in DNA: TGTGCCAGCAGTTACGGGGGACAGGGATACGAGCAGTACTTC.

This chain links TRBV19 with TRBJ1-5; 7 nucleotides agree with TRBD1. CDR3 length: 16 amino acids. V lost 7 bases and J lost 2; bases outside the gene matches: 11. CDR1 LNHDA and CDR2 SQIVND come from the germline V gene (reference sequence). Here the CDR3 reads CASTSLTGWGNQPQHF. The CDR3 DNA reads as TGTGCCAGTACTAGCTTGACAGGGTGGGGCAATCAGCCCCAGCATTTT.

The genes are TRBV10-1 and TRBJ2-4; possibly TRBD1 or TRBD2 for D (6 bases each). Looked up from germline, CDR1 is WNHNN and CDR2 is SYGVQD (reference sequence). V gave up 1 base and J gave up 1 base, with 14 bases separating them. CDR3 size: 17 residues. In nucleotides, the CDR3 is TGCGCCAGCAGTGAGTATGAGGGGGGTTCGGCCAAAAACATTCAGTACTTC. Amino acids: CASSEYEGGSAKNIQYF.

This rearrangement joins TRBV27 to TRBJ2-7, with 9 bases matching TRBD1. The CDR3 consists of 14 residues. The V and J ends lost 5 bases and 5 bases, in that order; junction bases with no gene match: 7. CDR1 is MNHEY, CDR2 SMNVEV, per germline (reference sequence). CDR3 sequence (DNA): TGTGCCAGCAGTCACAGGGGGCCTACCCACGAGCAGTACTTC. Its protein product is CASSHRGPTHEQYF.

This chain connects TRBV7-8 to TRBJ1-5; D gene ambiguous. Germline V gene sequence: CDR1 SGHVS, CDR2 FQNEAQ. The V end lost 4 bases, the J end lost 5 bases, and 15 bases lay between the germline ends. This CDR3 is built from 15 residues. Written as DNA, the CDR3 is TGTGCCAGCAGCTCCCGGGATTTCTGGGATCAGCCCCAGCATTTT. It is translated as CASSSRDFWDQPQHF.

V is TRBV13 and J is TRBJ1-1; D is unclear. The length of the CDR3 is 14 residues. The germline V gene encodes CDR1 PRHDT and CDR2 FYEKMQ (reference sequence). V lost 0 bases to trimming and J lost 1 base, with 6 bases between them. The CDR3 here is CASSLGRANTEAFF. The DNA for the CDR3 is TGTGCCAGCAGCTTAGGGAGGGCGAACACTGAAGCTTTCTTT.

The V call is TRBV14, the J call TRBJ2-5, with D tentatively TRBD1 (5 bases). Germline V gene sequence: CDR1 SGHDN, CDR2 FVKESK. The length of the CDR3 is 18 residues. V was shortened by 1 base and J by 3 bases, with 21 bases between the two germline ends. The CDR3 coding sequence is TGTGCCAGCAGCCAAGGACAGCCAGGCCATCCCCCCAAAGAGACCCAGTACTTC. It encodes CASSQGQPGHPPKETQYF.

The V and J genes are TRBV7-6 and TRBJ1-5; 7 nucleotides align to TRBD1. The CDR3 runs 14 residues. After removal of 5 bases from V and 4 bases from J, the junction contained 5 bases not matched to a gene. CDR1 and CDR2 from the germline V gene are SGHVS and FNYEAQ. CDR3 residues: CASSASQGNQPQHF. CDR3 bases: TGTGCCAGCAGCGCGTCACAGGGGAATCAGCCCCAGCATTTT.

This chain links TRBV7-9 with TRBJ2-2; tentatively, D is TRBD1 (5 bases). Germline V gene data show CDR1 as SEHNR and CDR2 as FQNEAQ (reference sequence). The CDR3 has 14 amino acids. Deletions cut 6 bases from V and 0 bases from J, with 8 bases between. CDR3 in DNA: TGTGCCAGCAGTGGACACCCGAACACCGGGGAGCTGTTTTTT. As protein: CASSGHPNTGELFF.

This clone was observed a handful of times. The gene calls are TRBV9 and TRBJ1-2; TRBD1 might be the D (5 bases). From germline, CDR1 is SGDLS and CDR2 YYNGEE. Deletions cut 0 bases from V and 4 bases from J, with 10 bases between. CDR3 size: 14 residues. CDR3 bases: TGTGCCAGCAGCGTAGACGCAGGGTTCTATGGCTACACCTTC. Protein product: CASSVDAGFYGYTF.

This clone showed up just once. The rearrangement links TRBV5-6 to TRBJ2-7, with 9 bases aligning to TRBD1. CDR3 length equals 15 residues. The ends lost 4 bases at V and 3 bases at J; junction bases unmatched: 8. Germline CDR1 and CDR2: SGHDT and YYEEEE. CDR3 sequence: CASSVGTGPFYEQYF. The CDR3 DNA reads TGTGCCAGCAGCGTTGGGACAGGGCCGTTCTACGAGCAGTACTTC.

The chain employs TRBV7-2 and TRBJ2-5, with unresolved D. Deletions cut 0 bases from V and 2 bases from J, with 16 bases between. CDR3 length: 17 amino acids. Germline loops: CDR1 SGHTA, CDR2 FQGNSA. The DNA for the CDR3 is TGTGCCAGCAGCTTAGCACTGAACGCCCTCAGGCAAGAGACCCAGTACTTC. It translates to CASSLALNALRQETQYF.

The rearrangement joins TRBV5-8 to TRBJ2-5, with 9 bases identical to TRBD1. The CDR3 has 16 amino acids. The germline CDR1 and CDR2 sequences are SGHTS and YDEGEE. V was pared by 0 bases and J by 5 bases, with 8 bases of the junction left unmatched. The CDR3 nucleotides are TGTGCCAGCAGCTTGGCCCGGGACAGGGAAGACGAGACCCAGTACTTC. It codes for CASSLARDREDETQYF. The whole variable domain, filled in from reference TRBV5-8 and TRBJ2-5, reads EAGVTQSPTHLIKTRGQQATLRCSPISGHTSVYWYQQALGLGLQFLLWYDEGEERNRGNFPPRFSGRQFPNYSSELNVNALELEDSALYLCASSLARDREDETQYFGPGTRLLVL.

V gene TRBV7-9 combines with J gene TRBJ1-1; TRBD1 might be the D (5 bases). Per germline, CDR1 SEHNR and CDR2 FQNEAQ (reference sequence). The CDR3 covers 15 residues. The V end was cut by 0 bases, the J end by 3 bases, with 11 bases between. CDR3: CASSLAVGGYTEAFF. The DNA for the CDR3 is TGTGCCAGCAGCTTAGCGGTCGGGGGGTACACTGAAGCTTTCTTT.